This T cell receptor beta chain is drawn from a study of OX40 agonist ivuxolimab in advanced cancers. Study context: In this trial design, patients received ivuxolimab intravenously at 0.01 to 10 mg/kg every 2 weeks. The mean age was approximately 60 years, ranging from 23 to 79, with 65% to 90% of participants male.

Some clones are missing from TCRdb's copy, which holds only in-frame ones; the method was immunoSEQ multiplex PCR. The sample carries approximately 76,000 clones, 85% to 95% recorded once. V dropped 3 bases and J dropped 3 bases, with 12 bases sitting between them. CDR1 is SGHVS, CDR2 FNYEAQ, per germline. The CDR3 is made up of 14 amino acids. The sample in question was CD4+ or CD8+ T cells sorted from blood, obtained in a trial of the OX40 agonist ivuxolimab. The chain has TRBV7-6 and TRBJ2-7, with D possibly being TRBD2 (7 bases). The source is an adult with an advanced solid tumor such as melanoma, head and neck, liver or kidney cancer. The CDR3 region has the DNA TGTGCCAGCAGCTTGGGGGCGGGAGTCTACGAGCAGTACTTC. It specifies CASSLGAGVYEQYF.